This T cell receptor beta chain came from a study of cytomegalovirus exposure and HLA in healthy donors. Study-level background: HLA-typed donors contributed some 85 million unique TCRs, which were held in an early data release. Study-level findings and limits: Presence/absence analyses supposed approximately even sequencing depth among donors. Researchers counted roughly 150 TCR beta chains as cytomegalovirus-associated.

The PCR had 60 Vbeta and 13 Jbeta primers. The method was immunoSEQ multiplex PCR; TCRdb's version includes in-frame clones alone and lacks a portion of them. The sample totals 68,000 or so clones; its top ten clones hold 6.5% to 9%. Germline CDR1 reads SGDLS; CDR2 reads YYNGEE. This CDR3 comprises 14 residues. The V end was cut by 1 base, the J end by 5 bases, with 12 bases between. Comment on this clone: Its antigen is as yet unknown.

The sequence came from a female donor in good health and CMV-seropositive. Specimen: PBMCs. The chain employs TRBV9 and TRBJ1-2, with D unclear. The CDR3 reads CASSVSGGGYGYTF. Here the CDR3 DNA reads TGTGCCAGCAGCGTATCGGGAGGAGGGTATGGCTACACCTTC. The whole variable domain, remainder taken from reference TRBV9 and TRBJ1-2, is DSGVTQTPKHLITATGQRVTLRCSPRSGDLSVYWYQQSLDQGLQFLIQYYNGEERAKGNILERFSAQQFPDLHSELNLSSLELGDSALYFCASSVSGGGYGYTFGSGTRLTVV.